This record looks at one T cell receptor beta chain sequence and its context. Antigen unknown. Each CDR3 protein gets one entry after TCRdb re-called the reads with MiXCR. The sample yields about a million distinct CDR3 sequences, around a third seen once. This entry comes from a study of T cell repertoires in cytomegalovirus infection. The wider study: Recently identified HLA-C-restricted CMV epitopes and well-studied HLA-B-restricted CMV epitopes were used by the study.

The J segment lost 3 bases and the V segment lost 2 bases, leaving 10 bases of the junction unmatched. Germline assignment: CDR1 SEHNR and CDR2 FQNEAQ (reference sequence). CDR3 length equals 17 residues. The chain uses TRBV7-9 and TRBJ1-1, with 9 bases that match TRBD1. The sequencing here drew on cultured CD8+ T cells from PBMCs, taken from culture after CMV antigen stimulation. The TCR comes from a human donor in good health (CMV status not recorded). Some clones in this sample may be carry-over from other donors' samples. The CDR3 region has the DNA TGTGCCAGCAGCTTACCGATGGGACAGGGATGGCACACTGAAGCTTTCTTT. Its translation is CASSLPMGQGWHTEAFF.